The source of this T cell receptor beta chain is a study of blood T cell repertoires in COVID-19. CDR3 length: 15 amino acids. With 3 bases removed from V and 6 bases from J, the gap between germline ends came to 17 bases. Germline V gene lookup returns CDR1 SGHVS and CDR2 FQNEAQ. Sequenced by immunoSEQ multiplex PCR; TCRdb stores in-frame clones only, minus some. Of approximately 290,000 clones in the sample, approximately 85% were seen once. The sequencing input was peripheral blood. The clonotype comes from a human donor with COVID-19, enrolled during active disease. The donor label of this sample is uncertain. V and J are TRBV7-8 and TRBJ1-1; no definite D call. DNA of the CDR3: TGTGCCAGCAGCTTGGGCGCCTTCCCCACGCCTGAAGCTTTCTTT. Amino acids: CASSLGAFPTPEAFF.